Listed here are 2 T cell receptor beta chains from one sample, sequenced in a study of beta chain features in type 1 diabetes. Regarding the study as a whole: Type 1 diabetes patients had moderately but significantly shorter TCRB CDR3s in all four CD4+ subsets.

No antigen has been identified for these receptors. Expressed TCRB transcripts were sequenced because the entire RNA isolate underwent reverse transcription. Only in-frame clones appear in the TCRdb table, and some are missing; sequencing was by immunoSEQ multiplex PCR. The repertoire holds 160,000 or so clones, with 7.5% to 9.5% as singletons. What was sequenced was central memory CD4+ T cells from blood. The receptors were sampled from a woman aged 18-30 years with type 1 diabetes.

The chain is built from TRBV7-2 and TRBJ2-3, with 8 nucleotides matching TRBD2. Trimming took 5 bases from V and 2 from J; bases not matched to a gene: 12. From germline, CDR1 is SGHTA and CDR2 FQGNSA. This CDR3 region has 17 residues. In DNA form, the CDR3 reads TGTGCCAGCAGCCAAGGGCCGGGGGGGATTACCACAGATACGCAGTATTTT. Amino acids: CASSQGPGGITTDTQYF.

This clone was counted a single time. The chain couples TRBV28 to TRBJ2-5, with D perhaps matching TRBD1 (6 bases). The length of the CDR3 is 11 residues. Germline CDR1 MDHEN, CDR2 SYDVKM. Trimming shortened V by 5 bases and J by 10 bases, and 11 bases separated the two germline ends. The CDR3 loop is CASSPHRVQYF. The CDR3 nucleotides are TGTGCCAGCAGTCCACACAGGGTCCAGTACTTC.